This section outlines one TCR beta chain sequence together with its context. Its antigen is as yet unknown. Between the trimmed V and J ends, which lost 5 bases and 2 bases, there was a span of 1 base. Germline V gene data show CDR1 as SEHNR and CDR2 as FQNEAQ (reference sequence). The CDR3 is made up of 10 amino acids. The table came from immunoSEQ multiplex PCR; TCRdb's copy has only in-frame clones and leaves some out. The data contain around 110,000 clones, over 75% of them seen just once; the ten biggest clones take up roughly 3.7%. The sample belongs to a study of T cell responses to AZD1222 COVID-19 vaccine. Broader study findings: Spike-specific TCR breadth and depth rose after two AZD1222 doses. In a largely white British group with more females than males, clonal diversity was possibly underestimated. Repertoire sampling was restricted to post-peak T cell response timepoints.

The sequence derives from an adult in good health. The chain recombines TRBV7-9 with TRBJ2-7; D ambiguous. This specimen consisted of peripheral blood, obtained on day 0 of MenACWY control vaccination. The CDR3 DNA reads TGTGCCAGCAGCCCCTACGAGCAGTACTTC. As protein: CASSPYEQYF.